This T cell receptor beta chain derives from a study of OX40 agonist ivuxolimab in advanced cancers. Study-wide results and caveats: Near-lowest levels of clonal expansion characterized partial responders at 0.1-3.0 mg/kg.

Remarks on this clone: Its antigen is as yet unknown.

Assay: immunoSEQ multiplex PCR; the TCRdb copy retains only in-frame clones and omits some. The sample has about 75,000 clones, about 85% seen once. The germline V gene encodes CDR1 SQVTM and CDR2 ANQGSEA. With 6 bases removed from V and 7 bases from J, the gap between germline ends came to 16 bases. This CDR3 has 12 residues. The source was CD4+ or CD8+ T cells sorted from blood, collected in a trial of the OX40 agonist ivuxolimab. The V and J genes are TRBV29-1 and TRBJ2-7; no firm D call. The sequence was collected from an adult with an advanced solid tumor such as melanoma, head and neck, liver or kidney cancer. In DNA form, the CDR3 reads TGCAGCGTACGGCAGTTTGGTGGGGAGCAGTACTTC. Translating gives CSVRQFGGEQYF.